Listed here are 13 T cell receptor beta chains from one sample, sequenced in a study of blood T cell repertoires in COVID-19. The protocol was immunoSEQ multiplex PCR, while the TCRdb copy is restricted to in-frame clones and leaves out a portion. In the table there are about 400,000 clones, nearly 90% of which are singletons. Specimen: PBMCs or T cells enriched from blood (not recorded which). These receptors all come from a woman aged 40 to 49 with acute COVID-19.

The chain uses TRBV7-2 and TRBJ2-3, with 8 bases that match TRBD2. The CDR3 runs 15 residues. The J segment lost 3 bases and the V segment lost 5 bases, leaving 7 bases of the junction unmatched. Per germline, CDR1 SGHTA and CDR2 FQGNSA. CDR3 sequence (DNA): TGTGCCAGCAGCGTGCTAGCGGGCCAAACAGATACGCAGTATTTT. Translation gives CASSVLAGQTDTQYF. Full variable domain (rest looked up from reference TRBV7-2 and TRBJ2-3): GAGVSQSPSNKVTEKGKDVELRCDPISGHTALYWYRQSLGQGLEFLIYFQGNSAPDKSGLPSDRFSAERTGGSVSTLTIQRTQQEDSAVYLCASSVLAGQTDTQYFGPGTRLTVL.

This clone has a handful of counts. The rearrangement joins TRBV7-2 to TRBJ2-1, with 9 nucleotides matching TRBD2. The length of the CDR3 is 16 residues. CDR1 SGHTA and CDR2 FQGNSA come from the germline V gene. The ends lost 7 bases at V and 7 bases at J; junction bases unmatched: 14. CDR3 DNA sequence: TGTGCCAGCACGGTGTCTCGGCGGGGGGGCTCAAATGAGCAGTTCTTC. It specifies CASTVSRRGGSNEQFF.

The rearrangement joins TRBV19 to TRBJ1-6, with D hard to call. Germline assignment: CDR1 LNHDA and CDR2 SQIVND (reference sequence). Trimming shortened V by 3 bases and J by 0 bases, and 9 bases separated the two germline ends. The CDR3 length is 16 residues. The CDR3 DNA sequence: TGTGCCAGTAGTATTAGCAGCCTCTCCTATAATTCACCCCTCCACTTT. Protein product: CASSISSLSYNSPLHF.

This CDR3 reads CASSHPGQSMTGSYTF. The CDR3 DNA sequence: TGTGCCAGCAGCCATCCGGGACAGTCTATGACCGGGAGCTACACCTTC. V usage is TRBV5-6 and J usage is TRBJ1-2; 7 bases match TRBD1. The germline gives CDR1 SGHDT, CDR2 YYEEEE. The V and J ends lost 4 bases and 9 bases, in that order; junction bases with no gene match: 18. The CDR3 contains 16 residues.

V is TRBV6-6 and J is TRBJ2-1, with TRBD2 matching 12 bases. Germline V gene lookup returns CDR1 MNHNY and CDR2 SVGAGI (reference sequence). The V segment lost 0 bases and the J segment 7 bases; nucleotides outside the gene matches: 4. The CDR3 covers 16 residues. The CDR3 sequence: CASSYSLAGGKNEQFF. CDR3 bases: TGTGCCAGCAGTTACTCCCTAGCGGGGGGGAAAAATGAGCAGTTCTTC.

The J gene is TRBJ2-2, the V gene TRBV11-3; tentatively, D is TRBD2 (6 bases). CDR3 size: 16 residues. Germline CDR1 is SGHNT and CDR2 is YENEEA. Trimming stripped 4 bases from V and 2 bases from J, with 14 bases between. CDR3 residues: CASSWGIADNTGELFF. CDR3 nucleotides: TGTGCCAGCAGCTGGGGAATAGCGGACAACACCGGGGAGCTGTTTTTT.

The rearrangement joins TRBV30 to TRBJ1-1; D not certain. Trimming stripped 1 base from V and 0 bases from J, with 6 bases between. Germline-derived CDR1 and CDR2 are GTSNPN and SVGIG (reference sequence). This CDR3 is 13 amino acids long. CDR3 bases: TGTGCCTGGAGTGCCTCTCTGAACACTGAAGCTTTCTTT. Translating gives CAWSASLNTEAFF.

As DNA, the CDR3 is TGTGCCAGCAGCGTAGATCCCAGCGGGGCGCTCCAAGAGACCCAGTACTTC. Translated, it gives CASSVDPSGALQETQYF. The V and J genes are TRBV9 and TRBJ2-5, with 7 nucleotides matching TRBD2. The CDR3 runs to 17 residues. Germline assignment: CDR1 SGDLS and CDR2 YYNGEE. The V segment lost 0 bases and the J segment 1 base; nucleotides outside the gene matches: 9.

The chain links TRBV29-1 to TRBJ1-2; 9 bases match TRBD1. CDR3 length: 14 amino acids. After removal of 5 bases from V and 6 bases from J, the junction contained 10 bases not matched to a gene. Germline CDR1 reads SQVTM; CDR2 reads ANQGSEA. DNA for the CDR3: TGCAGCGTTTCGTTTAGGGACAGGGTGCATGGCTACACCTTC. It is translated as CSVSFRDRVHGYTF.

V gene TRBV3-1 (or the pseudogene TRBV3-2) combines with J gene TRBJ1-2; 9 nucleotides align to TRBD1. Germline CDR1 LGHDT, CDR2 YNNKEL (reference sequence). The CDR3 extends over 15 amino acids. V gave up 0 bases and J gave up 7 bases; unmatched junction bases: 6. CDR3 sequence reads: CASSQDHGTGFGYTF. DNA for the CDR3: TGTGCCAGCAGCCAAGATCATGGGACAGGGTTTGGCTACACCTTC.

The V and J genes are TRBV6-2 or TRBV6-3 and TRBJ2-3; a possible D gene is TRBD2 (6 bases). Germline CDR1 reads MNHEY; CDR2 reads SVGEGT. The CDR3 length is 17 residues. V gave up 7 bases and J gave up 1 base, with 21 bases separating them. In DNA, the CDR3 is TGTGCCAGCACCCCGCCCATATTGCGGGGACGCACAGATACGCAGTATTTT. Residues: CASTPPILRGRTDTQYF.

The rearrangement uses TRBV7-9 and TRBJ2-2; TRBD2 agrees at 8 bases. V was pared by 5 bases and J by 3 bases, with 5 bases of the junction left unmatched. The CDR3 spans 15 residues. Germline V gene data show CDR1 as SEHNR and CDR2 as FQNEAQ (reference sequence). The CDR3 DNA sequence: TGTGCCAGCAGCCCGCGGGGGGCGGACACCGGGGAGCTGTTTTTT. Translating gives CASSPRGADTGELFF.

V and J are TRBV6-5 and TRBJ2-1; 10 positions agree with TRBD2. CDR3 length equals 15 residues. CDR1 MNHEY and CDR2 SVGAGI come from the germline V gene. The V segment lost 5 bases and the J segment 5 bases; nucleotides outside the gene matches: 6. CDR3 residues: CASSHLAGDHNEQFF. The CDR3 coding sequence is TGTGCCAGCAGTCACCTAGCGGGGGACCACAATGAGCAGTTCTTC.